The 21 T cell receptor beta chains given below trace back to one sample, sequenced in a study of T cells expressing NK-cell markers. After re-calling the 5' RACE reads, TCRdb lists one entry per CDR3 protein, DNA absent. This sample's table reports around 470,000 distinct CDR3 sequences. Source material: blood T cells: a sorted CD56 or NKG2C T cell subset, CD4+ or CD8+ T cells, or bulk PBMC T cells (not recorded which). These receptors all come from a woman in her forties or fifties in good health.

The CDR3 region is CASRTASGNEQFF. The gene calls are TRBV6-5 and TRBJ2-1; TCRdb's D call, TRBD2, is unchecked because there is no DNA. The CDR3 contains 13 residues. The germline V gene has CDR1 MNHEY and CDR2 SVGAGI.

The chain joins TRBV5-1 to TRBJ1-1; TCRdb's D call of TRBD1 is untestable without DNA. This CDR3 contains 16 residues. Germline CDR1 reads SGHRS; CDR2 reads YFSETQ. CDR3 in amino acids: CASSLVAGRGNTEAFF.

This chain links TRBV20-1 with TRBJ2-5; the D call of TRBD2 rests on TCRdb alone, since no DNA is present to check it. CDR3 length: 15 residues. Germline CDR1 DFQATT, CDR2 SNEGSKA (reference sequence). CDR3 residues: CSAVPHLAGEETQYF.

The chain employs TRBV7-9 and TRBJ2-1; TCRdb indicates TRBD2, and absent DNA this call remains unverified. The CDR3 extends over 16 amino acids. Germline CDR1 is SEHNR and CDR2 is FQNEAQ (reference sequence). CDR3 in amino acids: CASSPTSASSYNEQFF.

J is TRBJ2-1 and V is TRBV27; TCRdb picks TRBD1, but there is no DNA to check that call. This CDR3 is 14 amino acids long. In germline, CDR1 is MNHEY, CDR2 SMNVEV (reference sequence). The CDR3 region is CASSSRGRRNEQFF.

This chain joins TRBV10-3 and TRBJ2-5; TCRdb outputs TRBD2, but without DNA this stays unchecked. Germline V lookup: CDR1 ENHRY, CDR2 SYGVKD. The CDR3 contains 14 residues. CDR3 in amino acids: CAISESLVQETQYF.

CDR3 protein: CASSYFAGLRYNEQFF. The rearrangement uses TRBV6-5 and TRBJ2-1; no DNA is available, so the TRBD2 call from TCRdb remains unchecked. CDR1 and CDR2 from the germline V gene are MNHEY and SVGAGI. The CDR3 is made up of 16 amino acids.

The chain links TRBV11-1 to TRBJ2-1; the D call from TCRdb, TRBD1, cannot be confirmed without DNA. The germline gives CDR1 SGHAT, CDR2 FQDESV (reference sequence). This CDR3 has 16 residues. The CDR3 sequence is CASSPDDRGHYNEQFF.

The rearrangement links TRBV14 to TRBJ2-3; the D call of TRBD1 rests on TCRdb alone, since no DNA is present to check it. Germline loops: CDR1 SGHDN, CDR2 FVKESK. The CDR3 covers 15 residues. CDR3 amino acids: CASSQVGQGMDTQYF.

J is TRBJ2-6 and V is TRBV4-1; as DNA is missing, the TRBD1 call by TCRdb cannot be tested. The CDR3 runs to 19 residues. The germline V gene encodes CDR1 MGHRA and CDR2 YSYEKL. The CDR3 reads CASSVTQGNGYSGANVLTF.

The genes are TRBV5-1 and TRBJ2-1; TCRdb gives TRBD2 as the D gene, but with no DNA this cannot be confirmed. Per the germline V gene, CDR1 is SGHRS and CDR2 is YFSETQ. The CDR3 contains 16 residues. This chain's CDR3 is CASSLPRLAGSNEQFF. Using reference TRBV5-1 and TRBJ2-1 for the parts outside the CDR3, the full variable domain is KAGVTQTPRYLIKTRGQQVTLSCSPISGHRSVSWYQQTPGQGLQFLFEYFSETQRNKGNFPGRFSGRQFSNSRSEMNVSTLELGDSALYLCASSLPRLAGSNEQFFGPGTRLTVL.

This chain links TRBV6-5 with TRBJ1-1; TCRdb's D gene call, TRBD1, goes unchecked for lack of DNA. Germline V lookup: CDR1 MNHEY, CDR2 SVGAGI. The CDR3 runs to 15 residues. The CDR3: CASRRNGPQGTEAFF.

The rearrangement uses TRBV5-1 and TRBJ2-2; as DNA is missing, the TRBD2 call by TCRdb cannot be tested. Germline assignment: CDR1 SGHRS and CDR2 YFSETQ. The CDR3 is 15 residues long. The CDR3 protein is CASSTGTSGPGELFF.

The V gene is TRBV5-1, the J gene TRBJ2-7; checking the TCRdb D call of TRBD2 is not possible without DNA. Germline assignment: CDR1 SGHRS and CDR2 YFSETQ. This CDR3 comprises 14 residues. This CDR3 is CASSLVRAGGEQYF.

The chain joins TRBV5-1 to TRBJ2-2; TCRdb lists TRBD1, though no DNA is available to test this call. The germline gives CDR1 SGHRS, CDR2 YFSETQ. The CDR3 is made up of 12 amino acids. CDR3 protein: CASSLMRQELFF.

This chain links TRBV11-2 with TRBJ2-1; TCRdb returns TRBD1, unconfirmable since there is no DNA. This CDR3 region has 13 residues. Germline CDR1 SGHAT, CDR2 FQNNGV. CDR3: CASSVTGGNEQFF. The whole variable domain, remainder taken from reference TRBV11-2 and TRBJ2-1, is EAGVAQSPRYKIIEKRQSVAFWCNPISGHATLYWYQQILGQGPKLLIQFQNNGVVDDSQLPKDRFSAERLKGVDSTLKIQPAKLEDSAVYLCASSVTGGNEQFFGPGTRLTVL.

This chain connects TRBV6-6 to TRBJ1-2. This CDR3 has 16 amino acids. In germline, CDR1 is MNHNY, CDR2 SVGAGI (reference sequence). The CDR3 loop is CASSYQLARGSWGYTF.

The chain has TRBV5-1 and TRBJ2-1; the D gene TCRdb calls, TRBD1, cannot be checked with no DNA. CDR1 is SGHRS and CDR2 is YFSETQ in the germline V gene. There are 15 residues in the CDR3. The CDR3: CASSLVTGSYNEQFF.

The chain has TRBV20-1 and TRBJ2-3; TCRdb's D call, TRBD2, is unchecked because there is no DNA. Germline V CDR1 and CDR2: DFQATT, SNEGSKA (reference sequence). This CDR3 is built from 17 residues. The CDR3 loop is CSARDRLGLAGRDTQYF.

The chain joins TRBV11-3 to TRBJ2-3; the TCRdb call, TRBD1, lacks DNA for checking. The CDR3 is made up of 12 amino acids. CDR1 and CDR2 (germline): SGHNT, YENEEA. The CDR3 loop reads CASSRGPDTQYF.

The chain carries TRBV20-1 and TRBJ2-1; the TRBD1 assignment by TCRdb is unverifiable without DNA. CDR3 length equals 11 residues. The germline CDR1 and CDR2 sequences are DFQATT and SNEGSKA (reference sequence). The chain's CDR3 is CSASEPGKQFF.